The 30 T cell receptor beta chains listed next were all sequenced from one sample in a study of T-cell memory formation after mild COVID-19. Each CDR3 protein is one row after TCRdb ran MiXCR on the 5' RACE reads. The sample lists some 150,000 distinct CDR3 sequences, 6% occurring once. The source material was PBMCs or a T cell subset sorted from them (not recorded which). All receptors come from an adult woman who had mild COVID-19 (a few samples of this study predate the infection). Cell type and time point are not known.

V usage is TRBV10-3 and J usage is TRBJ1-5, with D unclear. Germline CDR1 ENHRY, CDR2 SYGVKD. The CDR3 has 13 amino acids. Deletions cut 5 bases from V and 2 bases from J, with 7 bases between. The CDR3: CAISRTGNQPQHF. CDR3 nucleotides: TGTGCCATCAGTAGGACGGGCAATCAGCCCCAGCATTTT.

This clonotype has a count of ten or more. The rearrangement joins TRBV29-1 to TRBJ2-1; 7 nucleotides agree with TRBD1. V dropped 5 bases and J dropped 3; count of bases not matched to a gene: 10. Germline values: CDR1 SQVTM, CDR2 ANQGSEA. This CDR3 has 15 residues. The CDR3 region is CSVYMDRLFYNEQFF. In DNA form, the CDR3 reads TGCAGCGTTTATATGGACAGGCTCTTCTACAATGAGCAGTTCTTC.

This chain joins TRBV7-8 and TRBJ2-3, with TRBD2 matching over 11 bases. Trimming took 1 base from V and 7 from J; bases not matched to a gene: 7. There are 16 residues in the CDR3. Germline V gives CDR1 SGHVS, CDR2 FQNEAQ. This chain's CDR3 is CASSLGRLAGGNTQYF. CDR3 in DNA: TGTGCCAGCAGCTTAGGTCGGCTAGCGGGGGGTAATACGCAGTATTTT. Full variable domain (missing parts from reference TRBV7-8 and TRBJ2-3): GAGVSQSPRYKVAKRGQDVALRCDPISGHVSLFWYQQALGQGPEFLTYFQNEAQLDKSGLPSDRFFAERPEGSVSTLKIQRTQQEDSAVYLCASSLGRLAGGNTQYFGPGTRLTVL.

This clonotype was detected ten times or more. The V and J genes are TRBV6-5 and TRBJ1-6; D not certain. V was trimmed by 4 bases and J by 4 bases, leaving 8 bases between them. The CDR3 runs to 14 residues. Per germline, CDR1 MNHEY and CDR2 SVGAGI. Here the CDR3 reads CASSSQLYNSPLHF. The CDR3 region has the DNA TGTGCCAGCAGTTCACAGTTGTATAATTCACCCCTCCACTTT.

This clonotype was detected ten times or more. CDR3: CASSLDSSYEQYF. The CDR3 coding sequence is TGTGCCAGCAGTTTAGACAGCTCCTACGAGCAGTACTTC. The V and J genes are TRBV12-3 or TRBV12-4 and TRBJ2-7; D unresolved. The V gene lost 1 base and the J gene lost 0 bases, with 4 bases spanning the gap. The CDR3 is 13 residues long.

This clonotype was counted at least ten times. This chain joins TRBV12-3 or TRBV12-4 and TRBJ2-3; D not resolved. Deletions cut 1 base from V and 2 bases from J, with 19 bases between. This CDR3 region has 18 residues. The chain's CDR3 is CASSLVPWSSSITDTQYF. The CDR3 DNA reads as TGTGCCAGCAGTTTAGTCCCGTGGTCTTCAAGCATCACAGATACGCAGTATTTT.

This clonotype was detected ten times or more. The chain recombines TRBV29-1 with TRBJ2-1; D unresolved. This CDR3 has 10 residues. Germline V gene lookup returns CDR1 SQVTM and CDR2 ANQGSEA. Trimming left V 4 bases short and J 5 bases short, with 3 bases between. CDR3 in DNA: TGCAGCGTTGCTGACAATGAGCAGTTCTTC. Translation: CSVADNEQFF.

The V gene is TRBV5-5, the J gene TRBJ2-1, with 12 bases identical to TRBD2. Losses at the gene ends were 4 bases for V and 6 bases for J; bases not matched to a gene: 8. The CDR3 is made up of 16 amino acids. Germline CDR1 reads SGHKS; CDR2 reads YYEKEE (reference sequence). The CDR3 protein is CASSHLGLAGFNEQFF. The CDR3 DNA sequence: TGTGCCAGCAGCCACCTTGGACTAGCGGGGTTCAATGAGCAGTTCTTC.

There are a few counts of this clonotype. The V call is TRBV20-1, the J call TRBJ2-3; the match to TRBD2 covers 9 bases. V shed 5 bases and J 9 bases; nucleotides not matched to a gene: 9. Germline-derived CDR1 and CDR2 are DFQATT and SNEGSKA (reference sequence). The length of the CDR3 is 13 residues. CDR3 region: CSARPGTSLTQYF. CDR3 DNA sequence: TGCAGTGCTCGTCCCGGGACTAGCCTGACGCAGTATTTT.

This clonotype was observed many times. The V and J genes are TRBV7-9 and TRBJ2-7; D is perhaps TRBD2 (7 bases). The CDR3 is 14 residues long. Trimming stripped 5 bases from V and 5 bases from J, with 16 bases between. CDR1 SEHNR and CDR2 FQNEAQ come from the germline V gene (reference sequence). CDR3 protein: CASSLRGGANEQYF. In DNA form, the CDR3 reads TGTGCCAGCAGCCTTAGGGGGGGGGCGAACGAGCAGTACTTC.

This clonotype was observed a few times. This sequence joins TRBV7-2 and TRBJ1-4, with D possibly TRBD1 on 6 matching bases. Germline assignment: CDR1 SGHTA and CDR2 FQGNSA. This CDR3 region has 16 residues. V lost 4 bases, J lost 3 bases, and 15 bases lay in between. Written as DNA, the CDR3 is TGTGCCAGCAGCTCGGTTCGGGGGGCGGCTAATGAAAAACTGTTTTTT. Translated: CASSSVRGAANEKLFF. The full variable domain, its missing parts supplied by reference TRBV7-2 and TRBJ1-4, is GAGVSQSPSNKVTEKGKDVELRCDPISGHTALYWYRQSLGQGLEFLIYFQGNSAPDKSGLPSDRFSAERTGGSVSTLTIQRTQQEDSAVYLCASSSVRGAANEKLFFGSGTQLSVL.

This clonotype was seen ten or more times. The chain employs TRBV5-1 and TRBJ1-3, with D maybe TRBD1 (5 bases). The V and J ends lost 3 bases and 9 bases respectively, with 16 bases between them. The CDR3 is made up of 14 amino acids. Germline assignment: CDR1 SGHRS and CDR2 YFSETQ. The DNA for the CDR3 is TGCGCCAGCAGCTACCGGGCCAAAGGGGCCACCATATATTTT. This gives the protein CASSYRAKGATIYF. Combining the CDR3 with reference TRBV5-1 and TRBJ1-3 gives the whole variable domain KAGVTQTPRYLIKTRGQQVTLSCSPISGHRSVSWYQQTPGQGLQFLFEYFSETQRNKGNFPGRFSGRQFSNSRSEMNVSTLELGDSALYLCASSYRAKGATIYFGEGSWLTVV.

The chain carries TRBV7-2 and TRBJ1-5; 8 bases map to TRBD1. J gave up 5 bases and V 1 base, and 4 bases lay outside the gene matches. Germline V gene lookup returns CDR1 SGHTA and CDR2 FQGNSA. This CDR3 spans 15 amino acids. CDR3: CASSLGTGTDQPQHF. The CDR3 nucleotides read TGTGCCAGCAGCTTAGGGACAGGGACCGATCAGCCCCAGCATTTT.

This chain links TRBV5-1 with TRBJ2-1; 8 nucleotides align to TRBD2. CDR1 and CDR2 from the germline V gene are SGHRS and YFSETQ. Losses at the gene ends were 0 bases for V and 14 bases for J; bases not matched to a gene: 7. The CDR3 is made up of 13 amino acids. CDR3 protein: CASSLVLADKKFF. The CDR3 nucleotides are TGCGCCAGCAGCTTGGTACTAGCGGATAAAAAGTTCTTC.

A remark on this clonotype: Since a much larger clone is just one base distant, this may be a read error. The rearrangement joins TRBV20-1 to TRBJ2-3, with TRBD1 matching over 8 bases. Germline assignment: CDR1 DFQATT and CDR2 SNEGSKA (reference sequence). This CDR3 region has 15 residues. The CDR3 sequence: CSAEDRGRSTDTKYF. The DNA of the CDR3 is TGCAGTGCTGAAGACAGGGGTCGGTCCACAGATACGAAGTATTTT.

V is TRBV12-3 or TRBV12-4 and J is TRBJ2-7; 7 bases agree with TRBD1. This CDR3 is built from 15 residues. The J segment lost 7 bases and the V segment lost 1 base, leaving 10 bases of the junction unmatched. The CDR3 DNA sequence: TGTGCCAGCAGTTTAGGGGACAGTGCTCTTGGGGAGCAGTACTTC. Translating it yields CASSLGDSALGEQYF.

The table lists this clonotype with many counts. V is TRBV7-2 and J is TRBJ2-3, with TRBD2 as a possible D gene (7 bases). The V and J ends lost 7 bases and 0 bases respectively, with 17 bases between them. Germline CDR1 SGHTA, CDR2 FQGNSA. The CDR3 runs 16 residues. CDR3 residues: CASIKGGRPSTDTQYF. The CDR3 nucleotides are TGTGCCAGCATCAAGGGGGGGAGGCCTAGCACAGATACGCAGTATTTT. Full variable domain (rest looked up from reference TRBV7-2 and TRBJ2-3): GAGVSQSPSNKVTEKGKDVELRCDPISGHTALYWYRQSLGQGLEFLIYFQGNSAPDKSGLPSDRFSAERTGGSVSTLTIQRTQQEDSAVYLCASIKGGRPSTDTQYFGPGTRLTVL.

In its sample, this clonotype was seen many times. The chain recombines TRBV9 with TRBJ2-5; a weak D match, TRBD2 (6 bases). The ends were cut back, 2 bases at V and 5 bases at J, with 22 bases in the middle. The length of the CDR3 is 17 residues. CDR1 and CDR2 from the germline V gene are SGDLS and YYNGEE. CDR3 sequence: CASSVSGASKVGETQYF. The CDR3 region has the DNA TGTGCCAGCAGCGTTAGCGGAGCCTCGAAGGTCGGGGAGACCCAGTACTTC.

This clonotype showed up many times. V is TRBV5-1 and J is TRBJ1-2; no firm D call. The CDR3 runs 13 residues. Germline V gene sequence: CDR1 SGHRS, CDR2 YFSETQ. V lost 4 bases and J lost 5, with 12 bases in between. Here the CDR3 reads CASSPGRLYGYTF. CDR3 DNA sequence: TGCGCCAGCAGCCCAGGACGGCTATATGGCTACACCTTC. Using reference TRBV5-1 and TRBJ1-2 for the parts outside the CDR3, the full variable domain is KAGVTQTPRYLIKTRGQQVTLSCSPISGHRSVSWYQQTPGQGLQFLFEYFSETQRNKGNFPGRFSGRQFSNSRSEMNVSTLELGDSALYLCASSPGRLYGYTFGSGTRLTVV.

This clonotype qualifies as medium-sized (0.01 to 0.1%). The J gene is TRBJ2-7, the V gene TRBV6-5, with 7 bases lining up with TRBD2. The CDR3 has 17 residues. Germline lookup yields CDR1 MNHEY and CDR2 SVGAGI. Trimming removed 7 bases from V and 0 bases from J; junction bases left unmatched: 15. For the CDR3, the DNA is TGTGCCAGCACTCGACTAGCCCGGCCCCCAAGCTCCTACGAGCAGTACTTC. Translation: CASTRLARPPSSYEQYF.

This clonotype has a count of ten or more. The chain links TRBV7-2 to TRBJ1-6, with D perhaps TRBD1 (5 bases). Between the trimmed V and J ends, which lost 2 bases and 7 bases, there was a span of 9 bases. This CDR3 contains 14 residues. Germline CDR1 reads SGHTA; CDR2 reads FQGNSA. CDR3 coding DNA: TGTGCCAGCAGCTTACGTCGACAGAATTCACCCCTCCACTTT. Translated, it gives CASSLRRQNSPLHF.

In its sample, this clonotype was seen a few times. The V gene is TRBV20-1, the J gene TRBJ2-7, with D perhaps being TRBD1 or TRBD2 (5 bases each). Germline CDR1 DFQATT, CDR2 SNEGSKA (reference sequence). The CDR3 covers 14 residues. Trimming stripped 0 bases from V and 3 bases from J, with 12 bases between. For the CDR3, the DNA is TGCAGTGCTAGAGATTGGGGGTACGGCTACGAGCAGTACTTC. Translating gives CSARDWGYGYEQYF.

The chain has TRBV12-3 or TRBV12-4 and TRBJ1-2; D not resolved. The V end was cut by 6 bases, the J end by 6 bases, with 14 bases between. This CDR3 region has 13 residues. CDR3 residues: CASSPYPRDGYTF. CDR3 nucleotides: TGTGCCAGCAGCCCATACCCCCGGGATGGCTACACCTTC.

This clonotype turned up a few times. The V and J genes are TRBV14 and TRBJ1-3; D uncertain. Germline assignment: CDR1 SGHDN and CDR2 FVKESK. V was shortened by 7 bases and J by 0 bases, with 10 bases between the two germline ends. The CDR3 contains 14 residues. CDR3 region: CASNHVGSGNTIYF. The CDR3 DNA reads TGTGCCAGCAATCACGTCGGCTCTGGAAACACCATATATTTT.

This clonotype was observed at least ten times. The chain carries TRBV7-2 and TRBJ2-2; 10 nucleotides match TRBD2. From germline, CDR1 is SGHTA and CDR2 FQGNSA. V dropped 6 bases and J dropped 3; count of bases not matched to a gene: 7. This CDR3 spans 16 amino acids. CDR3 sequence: CASSSTSGTYTGELFF. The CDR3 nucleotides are TGTGCCAGCAGTTCAACTAGCGGGACTTACACCGGGGAGCTGTTTTTT.

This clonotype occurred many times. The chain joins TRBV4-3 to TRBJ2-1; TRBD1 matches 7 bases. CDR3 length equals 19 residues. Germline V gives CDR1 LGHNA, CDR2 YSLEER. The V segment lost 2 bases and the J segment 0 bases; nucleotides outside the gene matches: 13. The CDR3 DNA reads TGCGCCAGCAGCCAAAGTTTGAGACAGGGCAAAAGCTCCTACAATGAGCAGTTCTTC. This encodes CASSQSLRQGKSSYNEQFF.

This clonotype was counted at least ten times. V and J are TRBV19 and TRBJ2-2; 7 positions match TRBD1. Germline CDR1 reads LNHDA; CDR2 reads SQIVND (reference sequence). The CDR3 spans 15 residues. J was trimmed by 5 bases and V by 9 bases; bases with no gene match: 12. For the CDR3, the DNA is TGTGCCAGCGGTCGGCAGGGGGTAGGGACCGGGGAGCTGTTTTTT. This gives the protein CASGRQGVGTGELFF. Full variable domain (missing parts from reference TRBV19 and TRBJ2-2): DGGITQSPKYLFRKEGQNVTLSCEQNLNHDAMYWYRQDPGQGLRLIYYSQIVNDFQKGDIAEGYSVSREKKESFPLTVTSAQKNPTAFYLCASGRQGVGTGELFFGEGSRLTVL.

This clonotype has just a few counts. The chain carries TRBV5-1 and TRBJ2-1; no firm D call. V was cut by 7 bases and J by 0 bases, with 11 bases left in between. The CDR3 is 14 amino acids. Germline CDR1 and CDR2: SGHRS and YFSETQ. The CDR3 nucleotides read TGCGCCAGCTCCATCCAGAGCTCCTACAATGAGCAGTTCTTC. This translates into CASSIQSSYNEQFF. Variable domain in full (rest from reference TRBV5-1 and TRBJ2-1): KAGVTQTPRYLIKTRGQQVTLSCSPISGHRSVSWYQQTPGQGLQFLFEYFSETQRNKGNFPGRFSGRQFSNSRSEMNVSTLELGDSALYLCASSIQSSYNEQFFGPGTRLTVL.

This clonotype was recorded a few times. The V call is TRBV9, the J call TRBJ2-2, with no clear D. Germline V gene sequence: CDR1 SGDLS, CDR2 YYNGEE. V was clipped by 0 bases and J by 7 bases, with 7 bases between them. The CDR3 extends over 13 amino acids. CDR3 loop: CASSVVRGGELFF. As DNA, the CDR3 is TGTGCCAGCAGCGTAGTGAGAGGCGGGGAGCTGTTTTTT.

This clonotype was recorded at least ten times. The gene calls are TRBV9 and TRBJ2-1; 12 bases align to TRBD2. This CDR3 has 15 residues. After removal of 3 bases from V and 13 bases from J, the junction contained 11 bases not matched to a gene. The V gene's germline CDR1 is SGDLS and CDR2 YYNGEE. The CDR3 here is CASSESSGRASKQFF. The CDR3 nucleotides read TGTGCCAGCAGCGAGTCTAGCGGGAGGGCCTCCAAACAGTTCTTC.